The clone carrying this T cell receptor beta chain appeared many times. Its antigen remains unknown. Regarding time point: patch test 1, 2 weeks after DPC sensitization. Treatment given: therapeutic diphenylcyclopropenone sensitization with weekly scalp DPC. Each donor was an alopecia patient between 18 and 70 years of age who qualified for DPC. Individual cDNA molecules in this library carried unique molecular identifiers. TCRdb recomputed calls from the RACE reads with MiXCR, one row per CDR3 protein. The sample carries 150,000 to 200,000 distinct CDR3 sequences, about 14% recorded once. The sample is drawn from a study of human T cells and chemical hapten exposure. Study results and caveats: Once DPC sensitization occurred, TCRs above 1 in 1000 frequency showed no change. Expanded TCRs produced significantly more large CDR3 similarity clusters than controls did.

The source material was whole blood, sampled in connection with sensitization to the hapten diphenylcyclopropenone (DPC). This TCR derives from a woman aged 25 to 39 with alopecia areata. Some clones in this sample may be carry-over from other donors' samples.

CDR3 region: CSARVEGRTSSYEQYF. CDR3 DNA sequence: TGCAGTGCTAGAGTAGAGGGTCGGACCTCCTCCTACGAGCAGTACTTC. The rearrangement uses TRBV20-1 and TRBJ2-7; tentatively, D is TRBD2 (5 bases). The ends were cut back, 1 base at V and 0 bases at J, with 16 bases in the middle. Germline loops: CDR1 DFQATT, CDR2 SNEGSKA (reference sequence). The CDR3 has 16 residues.